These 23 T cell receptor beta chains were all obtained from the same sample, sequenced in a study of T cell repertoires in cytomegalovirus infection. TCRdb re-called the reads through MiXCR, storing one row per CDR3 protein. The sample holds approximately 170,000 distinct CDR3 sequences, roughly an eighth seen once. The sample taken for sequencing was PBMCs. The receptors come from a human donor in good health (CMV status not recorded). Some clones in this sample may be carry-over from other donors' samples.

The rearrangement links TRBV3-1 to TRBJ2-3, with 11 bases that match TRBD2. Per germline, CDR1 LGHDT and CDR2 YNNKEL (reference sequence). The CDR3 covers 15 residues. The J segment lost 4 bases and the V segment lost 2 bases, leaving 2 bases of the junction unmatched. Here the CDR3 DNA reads TGTGCCAGCAGCCAATTAGCGGGGGGGGCAGATACGCAGTATTTT. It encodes CASSQLAGGADTQYF.

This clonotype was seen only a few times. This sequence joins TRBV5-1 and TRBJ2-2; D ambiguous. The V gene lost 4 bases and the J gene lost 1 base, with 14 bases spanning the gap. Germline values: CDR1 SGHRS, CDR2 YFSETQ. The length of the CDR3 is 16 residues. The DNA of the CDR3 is TGCGCCAGCAGCCCTCAAGTGACACAGAACACCGGGGAGCTGTTTTTT. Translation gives CASSPQVTQNTGELFF.

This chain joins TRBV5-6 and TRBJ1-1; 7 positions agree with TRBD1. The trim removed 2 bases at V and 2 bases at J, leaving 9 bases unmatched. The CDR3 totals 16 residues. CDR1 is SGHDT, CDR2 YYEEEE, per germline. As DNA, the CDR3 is TGTGCCAGCAGCTTCAAAACGACAGGGAGAAACACTGAAGCTTTCTTT. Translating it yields CASSFKTTGRNTEAFF.

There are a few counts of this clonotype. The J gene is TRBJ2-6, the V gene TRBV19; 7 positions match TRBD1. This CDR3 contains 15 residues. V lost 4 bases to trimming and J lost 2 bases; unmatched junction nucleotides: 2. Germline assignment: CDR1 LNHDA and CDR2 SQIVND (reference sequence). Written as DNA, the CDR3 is TGTGCCAGTAGTAGGGACAGCCCTGGGGCCAACGTCCTGACTTTC. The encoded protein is CASSRDSPGANVLTF. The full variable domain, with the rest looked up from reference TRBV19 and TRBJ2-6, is DGGITQSPKYLFRKEGQNVTLSCEQNLNHDAMYWYRQDPGQGLRLIYYSQIVNDFQKGDIAEGYSVSREKKESFPLTVTSAQKNPTAFYLCASSRDSPGANVLTFGAGSRLTVL.

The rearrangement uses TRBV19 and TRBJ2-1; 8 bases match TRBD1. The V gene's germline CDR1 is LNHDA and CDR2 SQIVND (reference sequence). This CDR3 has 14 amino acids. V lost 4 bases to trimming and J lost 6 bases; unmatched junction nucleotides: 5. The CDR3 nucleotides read TGTGCCAGTAGTAGTCAGGGGGCCTCCAATGAGCAGTTCTTC. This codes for CASSSQGASNEQFF.

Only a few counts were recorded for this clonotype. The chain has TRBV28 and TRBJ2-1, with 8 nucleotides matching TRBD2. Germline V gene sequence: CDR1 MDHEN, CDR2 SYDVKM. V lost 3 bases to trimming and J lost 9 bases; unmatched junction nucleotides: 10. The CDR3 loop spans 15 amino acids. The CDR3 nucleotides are TGTGCCAGCAGTTTTATTGGAGCGGGAGAGCCTGAGCAGTTCTTC. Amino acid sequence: CASSFIGAGEPEQFF.

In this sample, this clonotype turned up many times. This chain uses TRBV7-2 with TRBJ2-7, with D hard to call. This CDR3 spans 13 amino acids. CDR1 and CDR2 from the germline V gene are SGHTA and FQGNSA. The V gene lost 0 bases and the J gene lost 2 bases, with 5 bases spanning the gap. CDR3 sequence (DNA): TGTGCCAGCAGCTTAGCGCGGCCCTACGAGCAGTACTTC. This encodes CASSLARPYEQYF.

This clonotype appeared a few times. The CDR3 region has the DNA TGTGCCAGCAGTTTAAGGAAGGACAGCTATTCACCCCTCCACTTT. Protein: CASSLRKDSYSPLHF. The chain has TRBV28 and TRBJ1-6, with a weak D call TRBD1 (6 bases). This CDR3 has 15 amino acids. Germline CDR1 reads MDHEN; CDR2 reads SYDVKM. The V gene lost 2 bases and the J gene lost 8 bases, with 13 bases spanning the gap.

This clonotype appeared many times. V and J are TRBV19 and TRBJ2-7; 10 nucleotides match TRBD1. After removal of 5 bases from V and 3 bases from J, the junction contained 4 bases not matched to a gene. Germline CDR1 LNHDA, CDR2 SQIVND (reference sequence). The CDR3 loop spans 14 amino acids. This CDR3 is CASSPGQGLYEQYF. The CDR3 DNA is TGTGCCAGTAGTCCGGGACAGGGGCTCTACGAGCAGTACTTC.

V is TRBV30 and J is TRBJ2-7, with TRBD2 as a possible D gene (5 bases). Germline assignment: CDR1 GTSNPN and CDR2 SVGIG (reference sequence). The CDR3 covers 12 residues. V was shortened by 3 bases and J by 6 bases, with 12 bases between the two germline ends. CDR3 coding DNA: TGTGCCTGGAGCCGGGAAAGGGTCGAGCAGTACTTC. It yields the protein CAWSRERVEQYF.

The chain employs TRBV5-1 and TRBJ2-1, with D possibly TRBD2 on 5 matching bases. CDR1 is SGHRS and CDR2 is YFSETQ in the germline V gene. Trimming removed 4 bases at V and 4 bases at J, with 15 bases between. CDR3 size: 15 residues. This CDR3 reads CASSLAGLDYNEQFF. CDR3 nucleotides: TGCGCCAGCAGCCTGGCCGGACTGGATTACAATGAGCAGTTCTTC.

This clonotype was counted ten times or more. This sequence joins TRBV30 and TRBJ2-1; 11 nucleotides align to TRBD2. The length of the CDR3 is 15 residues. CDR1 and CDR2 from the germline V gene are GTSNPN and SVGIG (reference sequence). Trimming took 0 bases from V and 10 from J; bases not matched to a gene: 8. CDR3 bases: TGTGCCTGGAGTGTGACGCTAGCGGGAGGCGGGGAGCAGTTCTTC. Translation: CAWSVTLAGGGEQFF.

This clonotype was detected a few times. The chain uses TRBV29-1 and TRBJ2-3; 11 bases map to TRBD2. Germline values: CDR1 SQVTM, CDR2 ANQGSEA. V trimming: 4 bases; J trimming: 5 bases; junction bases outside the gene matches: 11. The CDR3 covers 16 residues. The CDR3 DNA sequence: TGCAGCGTTGTAGAACTAGCGGGAGTCATTGGAGATACGCAGTATTTT. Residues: CSVVELAGVIGDTQYF.

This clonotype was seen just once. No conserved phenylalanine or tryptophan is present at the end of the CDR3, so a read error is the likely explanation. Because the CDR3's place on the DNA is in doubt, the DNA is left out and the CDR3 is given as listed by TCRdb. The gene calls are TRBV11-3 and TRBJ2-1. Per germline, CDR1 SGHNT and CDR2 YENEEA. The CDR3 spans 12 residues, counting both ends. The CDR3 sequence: CASSLTQNEQCV.

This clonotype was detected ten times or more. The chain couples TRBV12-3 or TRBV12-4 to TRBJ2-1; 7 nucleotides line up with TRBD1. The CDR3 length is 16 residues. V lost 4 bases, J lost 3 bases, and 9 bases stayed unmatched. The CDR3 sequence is CASSSRQGDIYNEQFF. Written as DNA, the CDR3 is TGTGCCAGCAGTTCCCGACAGGGTGATATCTACAATGAGCAGTTCTTC.

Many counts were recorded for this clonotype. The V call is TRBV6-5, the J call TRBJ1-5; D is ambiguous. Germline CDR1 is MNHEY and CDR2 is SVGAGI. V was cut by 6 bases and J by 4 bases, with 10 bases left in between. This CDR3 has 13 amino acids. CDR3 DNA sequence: TGTGCCAGCAGAGGCGACGGGAATCAGCCCCAGCATTTT. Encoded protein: CASRGDGNQPQHF.

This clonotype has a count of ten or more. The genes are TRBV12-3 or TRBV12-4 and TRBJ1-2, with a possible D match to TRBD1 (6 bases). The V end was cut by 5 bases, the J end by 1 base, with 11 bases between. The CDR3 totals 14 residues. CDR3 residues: CASSARGINYGYTF. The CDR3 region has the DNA TGTGCCAGCAGTGCGAGGGGGATTAACTATGGCTACACCTTC.

The CDR3 DNA reads as TGTGCCAGCAGTTCCAGACTCGACACCGGGGAGCTGTTTTTT. It translates to CASSSRLDTGELFF. The gene calls are TRBV27 and TRBJ2-2, with no clear D. The CDR3 runs to 14 residues. Germline CDR1 MNHEY, CDR2 SMNVEV (reference sequence). V dropped 4 bases and J dropped 3 bases, with 9 bases sitting between them.

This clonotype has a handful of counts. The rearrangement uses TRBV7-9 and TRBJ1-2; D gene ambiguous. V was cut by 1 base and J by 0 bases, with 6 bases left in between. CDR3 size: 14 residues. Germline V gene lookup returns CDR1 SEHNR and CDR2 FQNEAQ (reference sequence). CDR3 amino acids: CASSLDGTNYGYTF. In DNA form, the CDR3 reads TGTGCCAGCAGCTTAGACGGAACTAACTATGGCTACACCTTC.

In nucleotides, the CDR3 is TGCAGTGCTAGGGGACTAAGGCACTATGAGCAGTTCTTC. Amino acid sequence: CSARGLRHYEQFF. The chain carries TRBV20-1 and TRBJ2-1, with 7 nucleotides matching TRBD2. From germline, CDR1 is DFQATT and CDR2 SNEGSKA (reference sequence). Losses at the gene ends were 3 bases for V and 8 bases for J; bases not matched to a gene: 7. The CDR3 covers 13 residues.

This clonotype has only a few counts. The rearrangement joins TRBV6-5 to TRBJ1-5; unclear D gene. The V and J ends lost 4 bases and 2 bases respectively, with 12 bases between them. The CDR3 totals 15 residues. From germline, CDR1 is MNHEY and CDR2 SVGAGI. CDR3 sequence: CASSSSSGGNQPQHF. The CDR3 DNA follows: TGTGCCAGCAGTTCTTCATCCGGGGGCAATCAGCCCCAGCATTTT.

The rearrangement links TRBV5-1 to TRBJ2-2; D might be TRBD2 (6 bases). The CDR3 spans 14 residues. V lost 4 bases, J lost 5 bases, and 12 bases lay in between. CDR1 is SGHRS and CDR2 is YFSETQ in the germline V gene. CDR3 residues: CASSHGRGTGELFF. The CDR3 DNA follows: TGCGCCAGCAGCCACGGGCGGGGAACCGGGGAGCTGTTTTTT.

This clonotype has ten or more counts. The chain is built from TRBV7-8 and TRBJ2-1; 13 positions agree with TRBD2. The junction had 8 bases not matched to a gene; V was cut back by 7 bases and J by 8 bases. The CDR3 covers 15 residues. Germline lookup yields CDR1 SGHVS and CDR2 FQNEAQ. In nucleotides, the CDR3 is TGTGCCAGCACCCGGACTAGCGGGAGTAGCGATGAGCAGTTCTTC. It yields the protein CASTRTSGSSDEQFF.